This T cell receptor beta chain stems from a study of OX40 agonist ivuxolimab in advanced cancers. Study-level background: The dose-escalation cohort had hepatocellular carcinoma, melanoma, renal cell or head and neck cancer.

Method: immunoSEQ multiplex PCR; TCRdb's copy keeps in-frame clones and lacks some. Of roughly 32,000 clones listed, more than 80% are singletons. Germline lookup yields CDR1 SQVTM and CDR2 ANQGSEA. The J segment lost 5 bases and the V segment lost 4 bases, leaving 11 bases of the junction unmatched. CDR3 length: 15 amino acids. This specimen consisted of CD4+ or CD8+ T cells sorted from blood, obtained in a trial of the OX40 agonist ivuxolimab. The receptor comes from an adult with an advanced solid tumor such as melanoma, head and neck, liver or kidney cancer. V usage is TRBV29-1 and J usage is TRBJ2-5; TRBD1 matches 9 bases. CDR3 sequence: CSVVRTGDFLETQYF. In DNA form, the CDR3 reads TGCAGCGTTGTGAGGACAGGGGATTTTTTGGAGACCCAGTACTTC.